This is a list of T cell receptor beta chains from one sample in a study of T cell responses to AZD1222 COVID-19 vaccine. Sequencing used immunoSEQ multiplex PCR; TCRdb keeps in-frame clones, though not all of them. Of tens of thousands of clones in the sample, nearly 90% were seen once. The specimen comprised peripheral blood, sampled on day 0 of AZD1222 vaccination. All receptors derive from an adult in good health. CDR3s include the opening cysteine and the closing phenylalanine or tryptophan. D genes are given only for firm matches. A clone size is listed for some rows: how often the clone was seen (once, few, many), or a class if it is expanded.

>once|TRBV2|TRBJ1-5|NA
CASSVKAEWVSSNQPQHF
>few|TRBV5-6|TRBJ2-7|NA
CASSQGHYYEQYF
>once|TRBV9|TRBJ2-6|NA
CASSVDGANVLTF
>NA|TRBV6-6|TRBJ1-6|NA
CASRYLSGDSPLHF
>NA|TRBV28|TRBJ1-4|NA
CASTNGGGNEKLFF
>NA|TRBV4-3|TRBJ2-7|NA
CASSQDLAGNSYEQYF
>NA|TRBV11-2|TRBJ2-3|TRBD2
CASSSNQIGLAGGTDTQYF
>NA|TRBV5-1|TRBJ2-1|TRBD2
CASRLAGGPHNEQFF
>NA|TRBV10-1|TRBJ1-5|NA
CASSENRSYQPQHF
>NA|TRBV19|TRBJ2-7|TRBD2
CASSTTSGRSYEQYF
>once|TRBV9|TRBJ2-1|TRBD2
CASSQGLARTYNEQFF
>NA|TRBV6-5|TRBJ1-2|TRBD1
CASSYSSGQGYYGYTF
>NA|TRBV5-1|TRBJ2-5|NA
CASSPSSRIREETQYF
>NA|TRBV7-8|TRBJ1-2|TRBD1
CASSPTGGAAYGYTF
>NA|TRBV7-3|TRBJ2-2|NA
CASSTPYGTGELFF
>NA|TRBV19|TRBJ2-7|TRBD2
CASSSSRLAGAYEQYF
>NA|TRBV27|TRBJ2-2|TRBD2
CASSLWPGAGTGELFF
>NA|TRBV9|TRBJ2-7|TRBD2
CASSSDPTSGTYEQYF
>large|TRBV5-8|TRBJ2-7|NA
CASSFLAYYEQYF
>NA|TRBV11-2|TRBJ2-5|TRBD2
CASSPRAGGVQETQYF
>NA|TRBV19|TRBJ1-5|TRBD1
CASSRQGPQPQHF
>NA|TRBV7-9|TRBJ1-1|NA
CASGPLLNTEAFF
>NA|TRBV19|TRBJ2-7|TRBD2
CASSIPSLAGYEQYF
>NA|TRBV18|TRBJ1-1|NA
CASSPEMFQTLEAFF
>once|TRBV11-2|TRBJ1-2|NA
CASSLDLRLNGYTF
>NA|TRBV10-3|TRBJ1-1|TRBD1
CAISGDRGETEAFF
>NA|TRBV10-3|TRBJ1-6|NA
CATQGQSPSPLHF
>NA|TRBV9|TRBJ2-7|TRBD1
CASSIRQGAISEQYF
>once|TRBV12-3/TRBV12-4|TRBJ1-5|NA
CASSLERAQPQHF
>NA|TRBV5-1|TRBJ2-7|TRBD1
CASTAGTGAYEQYF
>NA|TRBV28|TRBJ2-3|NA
CASSLSGGTDTQYF
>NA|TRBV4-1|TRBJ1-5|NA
CASSQEAPATGQPQHF
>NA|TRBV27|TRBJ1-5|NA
CASSSTGKNPYPNNQPQHF
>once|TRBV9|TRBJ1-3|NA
CASSVGGNTIYF
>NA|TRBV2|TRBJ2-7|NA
CAGTVGKYYEQYF
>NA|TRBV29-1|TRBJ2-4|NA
CSVSRENIQYF
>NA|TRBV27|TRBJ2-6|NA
CASSFTGTSGANVLTF